These 25 T cell receptor beta chains share one sample of origin, sequenced in a study of T cell responses to AZD1222 COVID-19 vaccine. Produced via immunoSEQ multiplex PCR; TCRdb's table is partial and in-frame only. Of about 100,000 clones in the sample, about 88% are singletons; the top ten hold about 5%. The sample here was peripheral blood, taken on day 0 of AZD1222 vaccination. Every receptor here comes from an adult in good health.

V and J are TRBV5-1 and TRBJ2-1, with D perhaps TRBD1 or TRBD2 (5 bases each). The CDR3 runs 13 residues. Germline V CDR1 and CDR2: SGHRS, YFSETQ. Trimming removed 0 bases from V and 6 bases from J, with 7 bases in between. CDR3 sequence: CASSLGGANEQFF. The CDR3 bases are TGCGCCAGCAGCTTGGGAGGGGCCAATGAGCAGTTCTTC.

This clone appeared a few times. J is TRBJ1-6 and V is TRBV5-1; D not resolved. Germline CDR1 is SGHRS and CDR2 is YFSETQ. The CDR3 is made up of 11 amino acids. Trimming stripped 0 bases from V and 13 bases from J, with 5 bases between. CDR3 in amino acids: CASSLDGPLHF. In DNA form, the CDR3 reads TGCGCCAGCAGCTTGGATGGCCCCCTCCACTTT. Full variable domain (rest looked up from reference TRBV5-1 and TRBJ1-6): KAGVTQTPRYLIKTRGQQVTLSCSPISGHRSVSWYQQTPGQGLQFLFEYFSETQRNKGNFPGRFSGRQFSNSRSEMNVSTLELGDSALYLCASSLDGPLHFGNGTRLTVT.

Note on this clone: The junction differs from germline at one of its ends, possibly a read error. This chain connects TRBV5-4 to TRBJ2-1, with D possibly being TRBD2 (5 bases). This CDR3 is 14 amino acids long. Germline V gene data show CDR1 as SGHNT and CDR2 as YYREEE (reference sequence). The CDR3 protein is CASSLRVLAHYWIF. CDR3 coding DNA: TGTGCCAGCAGCTTGCGGGTCCTAGCCCACTATTGGATCTTC.

The chain is built from TRBV7-2 and TRBJ2-3, with TRBD2 identical over 7 bases. There are 16 residues in the CDR3. With V trimmed by 5 bases and J by 1 base, 9 bases remained unmatched. Germline V lookup: CDR1 SGHTA, CDR2 FQGNSA. The CDR3 DNA reads TGTGCCAGCAGCCCCGCCGCGGGAGTCGGCACAGATACGCAGTATTTT. This codes for CASSPAAGVGTDTQYF. The whole variable domain, remainder taken from reference TRBV7-2 and TRBJ2-3, is GAGVSQSPSNKVTEKGKDVELRCDPISGHTALYWYRQSLGQGLEFLIYFQGNSAPDKSGLPSDRFSAERTGGSVSTLTIQRTQQEDSAVYLCASSPAAGVGTDTQYFGPGTRLTVL.

The rearrangement joins TRBV5-1 to TRBJ1-1; D perhaps matches TRBD1 (5 bases). The ends were cut back, 4 bases at V and 0 bases at J, with 10 bases in the middle. CDR1 is SGHRS and CDR2 is YFSETQ in the germline V gene. The CDR3 consists of 14 residues. Here the CDR3 reads CASSPRDLNTEAFF. As DNA, the CDR3 is TGCGCCAGCAGCCCCAGGGATTTGAACACTGAAGCTTTCTTT.

The V gene is TRBV27, the J gene TRBJ2-7, with 10 bases fitting TRBD1. With V trimmed by 5 bases and J by 2 bases, 6 bases remained unmatched. CDR3 size: 15 residues. Germline V CDR1 and CDR2: MNHEY, SMNVEV (reference sequence). The CDR3 DNA is TGTGCCAGCAGTCAAGACAGGGGGCTCACCTACGAGCAGTACTTC. It codes for CASSQDRGLTYEQYF.

The chain recombines TRBV28 with TRBJ2-7, with D hard to call. The germline CDR1 and CDR2 sequences are MDHEN and SYDVKM. This CDR3 contains 14 residues. The germline V and J ends were trimmed by 5 bases and 3 bases, with 14 bases remaining between them. CDR3 bases: TGTGCCAGCAGTACAAGGTCGCGGTTCTACGAGCAGTACTTC. The encoded protein is CASSTRSRFYEQYF.

The genes are TRBV19 and TRBJ2-5, with D unclear. V lost 3 bases, J lost 0 bases, and 5 bases lay in between. The CDR3 consists of 13 residues. The germline V gene encodes CDR1 LNHDA and CDR2 SQIVND (reference sequence). CDR3 loop: CASSMPYQETQYF. In DNA, the CDR3 is TGTGCCAGTAGTATGCCATACCAAGAGACCCAGTACTTC.

The chain employs TRBV27 and TRBJ2-5, with a weak D call TRBD2 (6 bases). The germline CDR1 and CDR2 sequences are MNHEY and SMNVEV (reference sequence). The CDR3 totals 16 residues. V was shortened by 4 bases and J by 2 bases, with 17 bases between the two germline ends. CDR3 region: CASSSPTRARQETQYF. DNA for the CDR3: TGTGCCAGCAGTTCACCGACTAGGGCGCGGCAAGAGACCCAGTACTTC.

This clone was counted once. This sequence joins TRBV27 and TRBJ2-7, with TRBD2 matching over 8 bases. The CDR3 runs to 15 residues. Looked up from germline, CDR1 is MNHEY and CDR2 is SMNVEV (reference sequence). Trimming took 5 bases from V and 3 from J; bases not matched to a gene: 9. This CDR3 is CASSPRGGRGYEQYF. In nucleotides, the CDR3 is TGTGCCAGCAGTCCCCGGGGGGGGAGAGGCTACGAGCAGTACTTC.

The rearrangement links TRBV3-1 (or the pseudogene TRBV3-2) to TRBJ1-2; D ambiguous. Germline CDR1 is LGHDT and CDR2 is YNNKEL (reference sequence). The CDR3 extends over 14 amino acids. The V end lost 4 bases, the J end lost 4 bases, and 13 bases lay between the germline ends. The CDR3 bases are TGTGCCAGCAGCCTCCGGAGCCTTTCCTATGGCTACACCTTC. This translates into CASSLRSLSYGYTF.

This chain uses TRBV28 with TRBJ1-5; D perhaps matches TRBD1 (5 bases). With 7 bases removed from V and 7 bases from J, the gap between germline ends came to 17 bases. The CDR3 runs to 14 residues. Looked up from germline, CDR1 is MDHEN and CDR2 is SYDVKM. In nucleotides, the CDR3 is TGTGCCAGCACCCTAGGGGCCCCGAGGCAGCCCCAGCATTTT. Protein: CASTLGAPRQPQHF.

The chain carries TRBV5-1 and TRBJ2-7; 9 bases fit TRBD1. CDR1 is SGHRS and CDR2 is YFSETQ in the germline V gene. The CDR3 runs 14 residues. The trim removed 4 bases at V and 2 bases at J, leaving 4 bases unmatched. The CDR3 region is CASSRQGVAYEQYF. The CDR3 nucleotides read TGCGCCAGCAGCCGACAGGGGGTAGCCTACGAGCAGTACTTC.

The V and J genes are TRBV5-5 and TRBJ1-3; unclear D gene. The CDR3 runs to 12 residues. Trimming cost V 0 bases and J 3 bases, with 1 base left between them. Germline V CDR1 and CDR2: SGHKS, YYEKEE (reference sequence). The CDR3 here is CASSLVGNTIYF. The CDR3 DNA follows: TGTGCCAGCAGCTTGGTTGGAAACACCATATATTTT. Complete variable domain (other parts from reference TRBV5-5 and TRBJ1-3): DAGVTQSPTHLIKTRGQQVTLRCSPISGHKSVSWYQQVLGQGPQFIFQYYEKEERGRGNFPDRFSARQFPNYSSELNVNALLLGDSALYLCASSLVGNTIYFGEGSWLTVV.

This chain joins TRBV9 and TRBJ2-5, with 7 bases fitting TRBD2. After removal of 0 bases from V and 5 bases from J, the junction contained 7 bases not matched to a gene. CDR1 is SGDLS, CDR2 YYNGEE, per germline. This CDR3 has 15 residues. The CDR3 here is CASSVATREGETQYF. The CDR3 DNA reads as TGTGCCAGCAGCGTAGCTACAAGGGAGGGGGAGACCCAGTACTTC.

This chain connects TRBV4-3 to TRBJ1-5; D gene unclear. The germline V and J ends were trimmed by 1 base and 0 bases, with 7 bases remaining between them. This CDR3 comprises 15 residues. Germline CDR1 reads LGHNA; CDR2 reads YSLEER. The CDR3 region is CASSQVSGSNQPQHF. In DNA form, the CDR3 reads TGCGCCAGCAGCCAAGTTTCAGGTAGCAATCAGCCCCAGCATTTT.

A few counts support this clone. The chain is built from TRBV6-5 and TRBJ1-1; D gene unclear. CDR3 length equals 14 residues. From germline, CDR1 is MNHEY and CDR2 SVGAGI. Trimming took off 5 bases at V and 4 bases at J, with 14 bases between the two ends. CDR3 nucleotides: TGTGCCAGCAGTAGGACGGCGATGGGCACTGAAGCTTTCTTT. Protein product: CASSRTAMGTEAFF.

Here the CDR3 reads CASSQGEQGLWEQYF. CDR3 nucleotides: TGCGCCAGCAGCCAAGGTGAACAGGGGCTGTGGGAGCAGTACTTC. The rearrangement uses TRBV4-3 and TRBJ2-7; 7 nucleotides line up with TRBD1. Germline V gene data show CDR1 as LGHNA and CDR2 as YSLEER. V shed 1 base and J 7 bases; nucleotides not matched to a gene: 10. The CDR3 is 15 amino acids.

This clone was seen more than once but under ten times. The genes are TRBV2 and TRBJ1-1; TRBD1 might be the D (6 bases). This CDR3 has 17 residues. The germline V gene has CDR1 SNHLY and CDR2 FYNNEI. V was shortened by 2 bases and J by 0 bases, with 16 bases between the two germline ends. In nucleotides, the CDR3 is TGTGCCAGCAGTGAATTACGGCGGGGGCGAATGAACACTGAAGCTTTCTTT. Encoded protein: CASSELRRGRMNTEAFF. The whole variable domain, filled in from reference TRBV2 and TRBJ1-1, reads EPEVTQTPSHQVTQMGQEVILRCVPISNHLYFYWYRQILGQKVEFLVSFYNNEISEKSEIFDDQFSVERPDGSNFTLKIRSTKLEDSAMYFCASSELRRGRMNTEAFFGQGTRLTVV.

The rearrangement links TRBV2 to TRBJ2-7, with TRBD2 identical over 7 bases. Germline-derived CDR1 and CDR2 are SNHLY and FYNNEI. V gave up 9 bases and J gave up 6 bases; unmatched junction bases: 11. This CDR3 comprises 13 residues. CDR3 loop: CASSVGAGVEQYF. The CDR3 nucleotides read TGTGCCAGTTCGGTTGGCGCGGGGGTCGAGCAGTACTTC.

The chain carries TRBV19 and TRBJ1-1, with unresolved D. The CDR3 is 11 amino acids. From germline, CDR1 is LNHDA and CDR2 SQIVND (reference sequence). V was cut by 6 bases and J by 4 bases, with 6 bases left in between. Written as DNA, the CDR3 is TGTGCCAGTAGAGTGGCCACTGAAGCTTTCTTT. Its translation: CASRVATEAFF. The full variable domain, rest sourced from reference TRBV19 and TRBJ1-1, is DGGITQSPKYLFRKEGQNVTLSCEQNLNHDAMYWYRQDPGQGLRLIYYSQIVNDFQKGDIAEGYSVSREKKESFPLTVTSAQKNPTAFYLCASRVATEAFFGQGTRLTVV.

This clone appeared a few times. The V call is TRBV4-3, the J call TRBJ2-1; D is uncertain. Trimming shortened V by 4 bases and J by 0 bases, and 16 bases separated the two germline ends. Germline-derived CDR1 and CDR2 are LGHNA and YSLEER. CDR3 length: 17 amino acids. DNA of the CDR3: TGCGCCAGCAGCCTTAACCCTCCGGGCCCCTCCTACAATGAGCAGTTCTTC. It is translated as CASSLNPPGPSYNEQFF.

This chain links TRBV5-1 with TRBJ2-7; the D call may be TRBD1 or TRBD2 (5 bases each). Germline V gives CDR1 SGHRS, CDR2 YFSETQ. With 1 base removed from V and 0 bases from J, the gap between germline ends came to 8 bases. This CDR3 comprises 14 residues. CDR3 in DNA: TGCGCCAGCAGCTTGTCAGGGAGCTCCTACGAGCAGTACTTC. Translated, it gives CASSLSGSSYEQYF.

The chain uses TRBV28 and TRBJ1-1, with 8 bases fitting TRBD1. The CDR3 consists of 16 residues. CDR1 MDHEN and CDR2 SYDVKM come from the germline V gene. V lost 6 bases, J lost 0 bases, and 9 bases stayed unmatched. In DNA, the CDR3 is TGTGCCAGCAGGCCAGGGGGCGGGATTTTGAACACTGAAGCTTTCTTT. Its translation is CASRPGGGILNTEAFF.

The V gene is TRBV7-8, the J gene TRBJ1-1; D ambiguous. The CDR3 covers 15 residues. Germline CDR1 is SGHVS and CDR2 is FQNEAQ. With 5 bases removed from V and 0 bases from J, the gap between germline ends came to 13 bases. CDR3 region: CASSPRGIMNTEAFF. The CDR3 DNA follows: TGTGCCAGCAGCCCAAGAGGAATCATGAACACTGAAGCTTTCTTT.